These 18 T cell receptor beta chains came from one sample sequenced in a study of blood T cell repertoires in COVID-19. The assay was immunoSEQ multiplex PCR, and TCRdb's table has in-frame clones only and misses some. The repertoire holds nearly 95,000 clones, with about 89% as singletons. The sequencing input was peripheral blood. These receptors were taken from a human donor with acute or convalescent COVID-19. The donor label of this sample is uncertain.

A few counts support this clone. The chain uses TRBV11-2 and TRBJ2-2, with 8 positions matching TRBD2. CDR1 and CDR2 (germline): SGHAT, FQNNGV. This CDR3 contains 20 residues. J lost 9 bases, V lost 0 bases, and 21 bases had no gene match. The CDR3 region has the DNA TGTGCCAGCAGCTTAGACGTTTGGTTTCGGGGGGGGGCGTCAGGCCGGGAGCTGTTTTTT. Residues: CASSLDVWFRGGASGRELFF.

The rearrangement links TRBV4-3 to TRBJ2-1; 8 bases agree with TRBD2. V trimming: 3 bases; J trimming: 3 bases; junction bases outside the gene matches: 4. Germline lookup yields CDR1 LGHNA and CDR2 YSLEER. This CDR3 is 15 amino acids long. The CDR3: CASSQVAGYYNEQFF. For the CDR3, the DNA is TGCGCCAGCAGCCAGGTAGCGGGGTACTACAATGAGCAGTTCTTC.

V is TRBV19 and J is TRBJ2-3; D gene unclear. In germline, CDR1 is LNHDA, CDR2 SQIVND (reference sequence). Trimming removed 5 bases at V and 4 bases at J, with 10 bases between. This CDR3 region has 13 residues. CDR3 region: CASSRRWADTQYF. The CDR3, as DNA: TGTGCCAGTAGTCGCAGGTGGGCAGATACGCAGTATTTT.

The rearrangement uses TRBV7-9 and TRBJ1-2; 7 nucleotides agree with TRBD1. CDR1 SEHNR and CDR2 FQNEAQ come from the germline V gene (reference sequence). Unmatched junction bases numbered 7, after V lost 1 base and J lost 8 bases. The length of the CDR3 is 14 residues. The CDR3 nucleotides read TGTGCCAGCAGCTTAGGCCGGGACAGTGGGGGCTACACCTTC. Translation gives CASSLGRDSGGYTF.

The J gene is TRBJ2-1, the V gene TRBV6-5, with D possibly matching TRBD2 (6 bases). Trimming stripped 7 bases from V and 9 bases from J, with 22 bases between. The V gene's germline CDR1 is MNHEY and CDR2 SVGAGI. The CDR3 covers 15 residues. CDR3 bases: TGTGCCAGCAACTCAGGGACTCTGGGGTCGTTTGAGCAGTTCTTC. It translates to CASNSGTLGSFEQFF.

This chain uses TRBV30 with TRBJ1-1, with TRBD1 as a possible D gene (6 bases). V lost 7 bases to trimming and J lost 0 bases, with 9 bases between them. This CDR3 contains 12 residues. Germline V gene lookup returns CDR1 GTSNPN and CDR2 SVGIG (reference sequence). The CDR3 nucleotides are TGTGCCTCGGACAGATTGAACACTGAAGCTTTCTTT. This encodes CASDRLNTEAFF.

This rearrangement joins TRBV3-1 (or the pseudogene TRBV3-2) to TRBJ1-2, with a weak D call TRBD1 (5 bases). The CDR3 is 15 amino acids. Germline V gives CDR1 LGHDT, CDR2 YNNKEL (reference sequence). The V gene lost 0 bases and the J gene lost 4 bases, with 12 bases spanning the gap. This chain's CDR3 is CASSQDSWGLYGYTF. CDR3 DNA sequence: TGTGCCAGCAGCCAAGATTCATGGGGCCTCTATGGCTACACCTTC.

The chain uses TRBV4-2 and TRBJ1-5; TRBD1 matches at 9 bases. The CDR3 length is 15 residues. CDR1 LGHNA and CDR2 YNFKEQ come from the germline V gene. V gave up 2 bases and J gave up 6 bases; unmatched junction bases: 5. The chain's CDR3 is CASSQTRDRVQPQHF. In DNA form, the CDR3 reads TGTGCCAGCAGCCAAACCCGGGACAGGGTTCAGCCCCAGCATTTT.

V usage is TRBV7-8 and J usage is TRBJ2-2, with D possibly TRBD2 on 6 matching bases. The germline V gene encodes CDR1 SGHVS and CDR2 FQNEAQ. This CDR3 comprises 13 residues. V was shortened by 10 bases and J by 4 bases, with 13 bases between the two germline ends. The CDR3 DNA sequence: TGTGCCACCGCCTGGGGGGTCACCGGGGAGCTGTTTTTT. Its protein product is CATAWGVTGELFF.

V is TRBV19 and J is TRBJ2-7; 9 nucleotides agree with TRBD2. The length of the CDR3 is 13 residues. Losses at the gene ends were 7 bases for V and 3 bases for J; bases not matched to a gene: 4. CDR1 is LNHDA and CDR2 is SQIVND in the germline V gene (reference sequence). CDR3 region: CASTAGGNYEQYF. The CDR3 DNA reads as TGTGCCAGTACAGCGGGGGGAAACTACGAGCAGTACTTC.

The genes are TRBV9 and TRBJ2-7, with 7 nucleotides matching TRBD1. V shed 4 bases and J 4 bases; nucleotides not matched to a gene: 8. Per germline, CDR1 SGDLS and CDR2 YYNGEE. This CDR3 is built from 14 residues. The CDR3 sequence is CASSPGDREYEQYF. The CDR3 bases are TGTGCCAGCAGCCCCGGGGACAGAGAGTACGAGCAGTACTTC.

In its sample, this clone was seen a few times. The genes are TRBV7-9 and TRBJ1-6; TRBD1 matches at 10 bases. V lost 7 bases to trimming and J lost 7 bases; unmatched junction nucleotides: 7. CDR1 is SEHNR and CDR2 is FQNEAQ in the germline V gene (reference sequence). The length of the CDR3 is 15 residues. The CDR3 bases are TGTGCCAGCACCCCGGGACAGGGGTCAAATTCACCCCTCCACTTT. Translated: CASTPGQGSNSPLHF.

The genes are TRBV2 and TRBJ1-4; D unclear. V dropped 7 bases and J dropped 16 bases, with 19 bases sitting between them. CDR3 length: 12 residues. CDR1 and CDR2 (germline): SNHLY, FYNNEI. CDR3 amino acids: CASTLFPGMGFF. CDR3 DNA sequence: TGTGCCAGCACCTTATTTCCGGGAATGGGGTTTTTT.

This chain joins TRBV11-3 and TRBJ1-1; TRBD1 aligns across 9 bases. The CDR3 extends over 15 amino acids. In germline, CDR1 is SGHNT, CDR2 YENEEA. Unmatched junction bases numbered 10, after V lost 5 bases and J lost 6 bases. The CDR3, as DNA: TGTGCCAGCAGCGTCCCTACAGGGGGCTTGCCTGAAGCTTTCTTT. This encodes CASSVPTGGLPEAFF.

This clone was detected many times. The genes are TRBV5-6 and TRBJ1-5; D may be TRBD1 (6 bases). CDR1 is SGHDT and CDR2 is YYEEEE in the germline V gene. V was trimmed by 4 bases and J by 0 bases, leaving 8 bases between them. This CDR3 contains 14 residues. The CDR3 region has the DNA TGTGCCAGCAGCGGACAGAATAGCAATCAGCCCCAGCATTTT. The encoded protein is CASSGQNSNQPQHF.

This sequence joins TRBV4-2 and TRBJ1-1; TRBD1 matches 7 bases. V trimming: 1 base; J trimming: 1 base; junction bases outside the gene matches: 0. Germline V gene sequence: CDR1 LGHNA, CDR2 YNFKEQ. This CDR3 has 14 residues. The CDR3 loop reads CASSQGQGNTEAFF. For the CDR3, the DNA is TGTGCCAGCAGCCAAGGACAGGGGAACACTGAAGCTTTCTTT.

CDR3 nucleotides: TGCGCCAGCAGCCGGACTAGCGGGGGGGTGGAGTTGGGGCAGTATTTT. This codes for CASSRTSGGVELGQYF. The genes are TRBV4-1 and TRBJ2-3; 15 positions match TRBD2. The J segment lost 11 bases and the V segment lost 4 bases, leaving 10 bases of the junction unmatched. The CDR3 spans 16 residues. Per germline, CDR1 MGHRA and CDR2 YSYEKL.

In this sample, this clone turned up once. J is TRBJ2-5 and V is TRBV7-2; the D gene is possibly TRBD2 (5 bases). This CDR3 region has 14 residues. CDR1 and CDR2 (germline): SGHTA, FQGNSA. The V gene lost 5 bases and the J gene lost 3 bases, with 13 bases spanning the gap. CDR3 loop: CASSLPTGKETQYF. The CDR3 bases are TGTGCCAGCAGCCTACCGACGGGAAAAGAGACCCAGTACTTC.